The 27 T cell receptor beta chains below all came from one sample that was sequenced in a study of cytomegalovirus exposure and HLA in healthy donors (dated by TCRdb to the late 2010s). Libraries were constructed by the immunoSEQ multiplex PCR assay. TCRdb's version of the immuneACCESS table is confined to in-frame rearrangements and falls short of the full clone set. An unresolved V gene accounts for under half of the shortfall where checked; the remainder is of unknown origin. A total of 57,000 or so clones appear in this sample, approximately 96% of them only once. Jointly, the top ten make up 0.85% to 1% of the sample. The specimen sequenced was PBMCs. All receptors derive from a man between 18 and 29 years old in good health and CMV-seronegative.

This clone appeared once. CDR3 loop: CASAEVSGRRETQYF. The CDR3 nucleotides are TGTGCCAGCGCTGAGGTTAGCGGGAGACGGGAGACCCAGTACTTC. The chain joins TRBV28 to TRBJ2-5, with TRBD2 matching 9 bases. CDR3 length: 15 residues. CDR1 MDHEN and CDR2 SYDVKM come from the germline V gene. Unmatched junction bases numbered 12, after V lost 8 bases and J lost 5 bases.

This chain links TRBV7-8 with TRBJ1-1, with 9 bases that match TRBD1. Per germline, CDR1 SGHVS and CDR2 FQNEAQ. J was trimmed by 7 bases and V by 3 bases; bases with no gene match: 9. The CDR3 spans 15 residues. The CDR3 loop is CASSLVDRGDVEAFF. The CDR3 nucleotides are TGTGCCAGCAGCTTGGTGGACAGGGGAGACGTTGAAGCTTTCTTT.

The rearrangement links TRBV4-1 to TRBJ2-7; TRBD1 aligns across 8 bases. The length of the CDR3 is 14 residues. Trimming cost V 5 bases and J 1 base; bases outside gene matches: 4. From germline, CDR1 is MGHRA and CDR2 YSYEKL. The CDR3 nucleotides read TGCGCCAGCAGCATGGGACAGGAGTCCTACGAGCAGTACTTC. Translated, it gives CASSMGQESYEQYF.

This clone was detected once. The J gene is TRBJ2-3, the V gene TRBV7-9; no firm D call. Germline V gene data show CDR1 as SEHNR and CDR2 as FQNEAQ (reference sequence). Trimming removed 5 bases at V and 10 bases at J, with 13 bases between. The CDR3 sequence is 12 residues long. The CDR3 sequence: CASSLALRPQYF. The CDR3, as DNA: TGTGCCAGCAGCCTGGCCCTTCGTCCGCAGTATTTT.

The chain joins TRBV9 to TRBJ1-2; D gene unclear. V was clipped by 3 bases and J by 6 bases, with 15 bases between them. This CDR3 is 14 amino acids long. Germline V CDR1 and CDR2: SGDLS, YYNGEE. CDR3 amino acids: CASSGDPYSNGYTF. CDR3 DNA: TGTGCCAGCAGCGGAGACCCCTACAGTAATGGCTACACCTTC.

The chain couples TRBV28 to TRBJ1-1; TRBD1 might be the D (6 bases). Germline V gives CDR1 MDHEN, CDR2 SYDVKM. Trimming removed 3 bases from V and 11 bases from J, with 13 bases in between. This CDR3 contains 12 residues. The CDR3 reads CASSFTGGLAFF. In DNA, the CDR3 is TGTGCCAGCAGTTTTACGGGGGGCCTGGCTTTCTTT.

The DNA for the CDR3 is TGTGCCACCAGCGGTCACAGGGGTAGCAACTCTGGGGCCAACGTCCTGACTTTC. It yields the protein CATSGHRGSNSGANVLTF. The chain is built from TRBV15 and TRBJ2-6; 7 positions match TRBD1. V lost 5 bases, J lost 0 bases, and 10 bases stayed unmatched. The germline V gene has CDR1 LNHNV and CDR2 YYDKDF (reference sequence). The CDR3 contains 18 residues.

In its sample, this clone was seen once. V gene TRBV30 combines with J gene TRBJ2-7, with 14 bases identical to TRBD2. CDR1 is GTSNPN and CDR2 is SVGIG in the germline V gene (reference sequence). The CDR3 consists of 15 residues. Germline trimming cut 5 bases from V and 6 bases from J; bases unmatched to any gene: 9. The CDR3 DNA follows: TGTGCCTGGGGGCCGCTCGGACTAGCGGGAGGCGAGCAGTACTTC. Translated: CAWGPLGLAGGEQYF.

J is TRBJ1-1 and V is TRBV18; D gene unclear. The CDR3 is 15 residues long. V lost 4 bases and J lost 1, with 13 bases in between. Germline V CDR1 and CDR2: KGHSH, LQKENI. This CDR3 is CASSLNLARNTEAFF. CDR3 nucleotides: TGTGCCAGCTCACTTAATCTGGCTCGGAACACTGAAGCTTTCTTT.

The rearrangement joins TRBV5-1 to TRBJ2-1; no clear D gene. The CDR3 spans 14 residues. V gave up 7 bases and J gave up 5 bases, with 16 bases separating them. Germline V gene sequence: CDR1 SGHRS, CDR2 YFSETQ. For the CDR3, the DNA is TGCGCCAGCGTCGTTGTGCCCCAGGACAATGAGCAGTTCTTC. Translated, it gives CASVVVPQDNEQFF.

The chain recombines TRBV7-8 with TRBJ2-5; 8 bases map to TRBD1. Per the germline V gene, CDR1 is SGHVS and CDR2 is FQNEAQ. With 5 bases clipped from V and 2 bases from J, the junction kept 4 bases outside the gene matches. The CDR3 is 14 residues long. CDR3 amino acids: CASSRDRNQETQYF. The CDR3 bases are TGTGCCAGCAGCCGGGACAGGAATCAAGAGACCCAGTACTTC.

The V and J genes are TRBV7-2 and TRBJ2-5, with D possibly being TRBD1 (6 bases). This CDR3 region has 14 residues. Between the trimmed V and J ends, which lost 6 bases and 1 base, there was a span of 12 bases. CDR1 and CDR2 from the germline V gene are SGHTA and FQGNSA. The CDR3 spells CASSKTGFQETQYF. CDR3 bases: TGTGCCAGCAGTAAGACAGGATTCCAAGAGACCCAGTACTTC.

This clone was recorded only once. CDR3 nucleotides: TGTGCCAGCAAAGCAGGGTTTGTAGCTTTCTTT. The encoded protein is CASKAGFVAFF. V and J are TRBV27 and TRBJ1-1; TRBD1 might be the D (5 bases). Germline V gene lookup returns CDR1 MNHEY and CDR2 SMNVEV (reference sequence). The CDR3 extends over 11 amino acids. V gave up 7 bases and J gave up 10 bases, with 13 bases separating them.

The chain has TRBV30 and TRBJ2-7, with D possibly matching TRBD1 (6 bases). The CDR3 totals 14 residues. Per germline, CDR1 GTSNPN and CDR2 SVGIG (reference sequence). Trimming removed 3 bases from V and 6 bases from J, with 18 bases in between. The DNA of the CDR3 is TGTGCCTGGAGCCTCGGCAGGGGAGCTGGCGAGCAGTACTTC. It encodes CAWSLGRGAGEQYF.

Only one count was recorded for this clone. The chain uses TRBV28 and TRBJ2-7; 7 positions match TRBD2. There are 14 residues in the CDR3. Per the germline V gene, CDR1 is MDHEN and CDR2 is SYDVKM. V lost 6 bases, J lost 6 bases, and 11 bases stayed unmatched. For the CDR3, the DNA is TGTGCCAGCAGACCCCTGGGGGGGGGTTCCGAGCAGTACTTC. This sequence encodes CASRPLGGGSEQYF.

The chain joins TRBV28 to TRBJ1-2, with 8 bases identical to TRBD1. Trimming took 6 bases from V and 3 from J; bases not matched to a gene: 3. Germline V lookup: CDR1 MDHEN, CDR2 SYDVKM. The CDR3 totals 13 residues. DNA for the CDR3: TGTGCCAGCAGGCTACAGGGGGACTATGGCTACACCTTC. This translates into CASRLQGDYGYTF.

The rearrangement uses TRBV7-9 and TRBJ2-1; TRBD1 might be the D (5 bases). Germline CDR1 SEHNR, CDR2 FQNEAQ (reference sequence). This CDR3 has 15 residues. Trimming left V 5 bases short and J 2 bases short, with 13 bases between. The CDR3 sequence is CASSPGRNPYNEQFF. Here the CDR3 DNA reads TGTGCCAGCAGCCCAGGGCGTAATCCCTACAATGAGCAGTTCTTC.

The J gene is TRBJ2-2, the V gene TRBV7-9; 7 bases are shared with TRBD1. Germline V gene data show CDR1 as SEHNR and CDR2 as FQNEAQ (reference sequence). The CDR3 extends over 14 amino acids. Unmatched junction bases numbered 3, after V lost 5 bases and J lost 3 bases. CDR3 amino acids: CASSPTGYTGELFF. DNA of the CDR3: TGTGCCAGCAGCCCGACAGGGTACACCGGGGAGCTGTTTTTT.

The genes are TRBV6-4 and TRBJ2-3; unclear D gene. The CDR3 has 15 residues. Germline CDR1 MRHNA, CDR2 SNTAGT. Trimming removed 6 bases from V and 1 base from J, with 14 bases in between. The CDR3 region is CASSQTHVGTDTQYF. The CDR3 DNA is TGTGCCAGCAGCCAAACTCACGTGGGCACAGATACGCAGTATTTT.

J is TRBJ2-7 and V is TRBV2, with a tentative D call TRBD2 (6 bases). From germline, CDR1 is SNHLY and CDR2 FYNNEI. V lost 7 bases to trimming and J lost 3 bases, with 13 bases between them. The CDR3 is 13 amino acids. The CDR3 reads CASTTAEGYEQYF. DNA of the CDR3: TGTGCCAGCACCACAGCGGAGGGCTACGAGCAGTACTTC.

Here the CDR3 DNA reads TGTGCCAGCAGCTTTATCACGGTCAATGAGCAGTTCTTC. It codes for CASSFITVNEQFF. This chain links TRBV11-2 with TRBJ2-1; no definite D call. V lost 3 bases and J lost 6, with 9 bases in between. CDR3 size: 13 residues. Germline CDR1 and CDR2: SGHAT and FQNNGV.

The chain carries TRBV27 and TRBJ2-7, with D hard to call. CDR1 MNHEY and CDR2 SMNVEV come from the germline V gene (reference sequence). Trimming stripped 6 bases from V and 2 bases from J, with 14 bases between. The CDR3 has 14 residues. CDR3 loop: CASSTNTRPYEQYF. For the CDR3, the DNA is TGTGCCAGCAGCACTAATACAAGACCCTACGAGCAGTACTTC.

The chain uses TRBV5-1 and TRBJ1-2; 7 nucleotides match TRBD1. CDR1 and CDR2 from the germline V gene are SGHRS and YFSETQ. The CDR3 is 14 residues long. The V gene end was trimmed by 3 bases and the J gene end by 6 bases; junction bases not matched to a gene: 8. The CDR3 bases are TGCGCCAGCAGCTCTCCTTATACAGGGGATGGCTACACCTTC. This encodes CASSSPYTGDGYTF.

V is TRBV7-9 and J is TRBJ1-2, with TRBD1 matching over 10 bases. In germline, CDR1 is SEHNR, CDR2 FQNEAQ (reference sequence). CDR3 length: 15 residues. J lost 3 bases, V lost 6 bases, and 7 bases had no gene match. CDR3: CASSFRDRGHYGYTF. The CDR3 coding sequence is TGTGCCAGCAGTTTCAGGGACAGGGGACACTATGGCTACACCTTC.

The chain has TRBV5-1 and TRBJ2-7; 10 bases are a match to TRBD2. This CDR3 is 14 amino acids long. Unmatched junction bases numbered 4, after V lost 5 bases and J lost 2 bases. In germline, CDR1 is SGHRS, CDR2 YFSETQ. The CDR3 loop reads CASREGTSAYEQYF. CDR3 sequence (DNA): TGCGCCAGCAGGGAGGGGACTAGCGCCTACGAGCAGTACTTC.

The rearrangement links TRBV7-9 to TRBJ2-2; D is ambiguous. The CDR3 extends over 13 amino acids. Germline V lookup: CDR1 SEHNR, CDR2 FQNEAQ (reference sequence). V shed 2 bases and J shed 6 bases, with 7 bases lying between them. Written as DNA, the CDR3 is TGTGCCAGCAGCTTAATTGGGCCCGGGGAGCTGTTTTTT. Translated, it gives CASSLIGPGELFF.

The chain combines TRBV5-1 with TRBJ2-5, with D perhaps matching TRBD1 (6 bases). The V gene's germline CDR1 is SGHRS and CDR2 YFSETQ. The V gene lost 2 bases and the J gene lost 3 bases, with 14 bases spanning the gap. The CDR3 is made up of 15 amino acids. The CDR3 region is CASSFDGDTKETQYF. CDR3 nucleotide sequence: TGCGCCAGCAGCTTTGATGGGGACACCAAAGAGACCCAGTACTTC. Together with reference TRBV5-1 and TRBJ2-5, the CDR3 gives the full variable domain: KAGVTQTPRYLIKTRGQQVTLSCSPISGHRSVSWYQQTPGQGLQFLFEYFSETQRNKGNFPGRFSGRQFSNSRSEMNVSTLELGDSALYLCASSFDGDTKETQYFGPGTRLLVL.